This T cell receptor beta chain originates from a study of metastatic and nonmetastatic thyroid tumors. Germline CDR1 and CDR2: SEHNR and FQNEAQ (reference sequence). There are 13 residues in the CDR3. The V end lost 1 base, the J end lost 7 bases, and 8 bases lay between the germline ends. This clone was detected many times. TCRdb reassembled clones from the PCR reads with MiXCR. The sample lists about 85,000 clones; roughly 8.6% were seen once. All patients were treatment-naive before thyroid surgery. This TCR came from a female donor with papillary thyroid cancer or a benign thyroid nodule (not recorded which). Some clones in this sample may be carry-over from other donors' samples. The chain links TRBV7-9 to TRBJ1-5; TRBD1 might be the D (5 bases). The sequenced sample was blood. The CDR3 DNA follows: TGTGCCAGCAGCTTAGGGGGGGACCAGCCCCAGCATTTT. It encodes CASSLGGDQPQHF.